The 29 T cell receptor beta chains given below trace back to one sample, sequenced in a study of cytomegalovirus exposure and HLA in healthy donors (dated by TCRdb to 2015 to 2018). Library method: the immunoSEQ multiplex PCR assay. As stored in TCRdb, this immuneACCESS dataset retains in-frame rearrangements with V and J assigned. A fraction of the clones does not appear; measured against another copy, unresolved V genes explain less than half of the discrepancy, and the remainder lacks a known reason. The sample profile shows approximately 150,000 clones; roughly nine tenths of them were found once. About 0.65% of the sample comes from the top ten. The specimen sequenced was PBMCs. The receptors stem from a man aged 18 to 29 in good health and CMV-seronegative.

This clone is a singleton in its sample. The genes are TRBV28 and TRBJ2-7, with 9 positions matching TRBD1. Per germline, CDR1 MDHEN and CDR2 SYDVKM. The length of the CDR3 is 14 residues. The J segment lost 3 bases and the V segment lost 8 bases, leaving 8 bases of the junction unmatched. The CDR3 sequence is CASGPGTGLYEQYV. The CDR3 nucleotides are TGTGCCAGCGGCCCCGGGACAGGGCTCTACGAGCAGTACGTC.

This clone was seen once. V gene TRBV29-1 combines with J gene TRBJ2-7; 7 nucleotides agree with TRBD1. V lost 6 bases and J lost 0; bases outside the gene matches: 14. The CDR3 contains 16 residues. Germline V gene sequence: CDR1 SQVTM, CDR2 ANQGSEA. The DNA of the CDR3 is TGCAGCGTAGTCGGGTCTTTTCAGGGGGTCTCCTACGAGCAGTACTTC. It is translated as CSVVGSFQGVSYEQYF.

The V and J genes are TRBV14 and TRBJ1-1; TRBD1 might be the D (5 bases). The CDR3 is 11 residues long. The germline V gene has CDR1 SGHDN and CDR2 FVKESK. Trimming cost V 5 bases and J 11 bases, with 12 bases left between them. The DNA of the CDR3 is TGTGCCAGCAGCAATCAGGGCTGGGCTTTCTTT. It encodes CASSNQGWAFF.

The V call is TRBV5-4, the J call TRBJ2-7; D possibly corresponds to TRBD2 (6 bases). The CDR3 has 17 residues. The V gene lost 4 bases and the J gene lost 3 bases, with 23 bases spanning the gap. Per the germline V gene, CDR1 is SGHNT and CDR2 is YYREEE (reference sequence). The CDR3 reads CASSHPRAGGRSYEQYF. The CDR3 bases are TGTGCCAGCAGCCACCCCCGGGCCGGGGGAAGAAGCTACGAGCAGTACTTC.

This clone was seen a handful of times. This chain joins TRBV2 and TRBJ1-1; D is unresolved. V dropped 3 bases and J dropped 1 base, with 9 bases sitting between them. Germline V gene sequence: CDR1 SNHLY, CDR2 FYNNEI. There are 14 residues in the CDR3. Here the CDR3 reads CASSDSQPNTEAFF. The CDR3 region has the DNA TGTGCCAGCAGTGATTCACAGCCGAACACTGAAGCTTTCTTT.

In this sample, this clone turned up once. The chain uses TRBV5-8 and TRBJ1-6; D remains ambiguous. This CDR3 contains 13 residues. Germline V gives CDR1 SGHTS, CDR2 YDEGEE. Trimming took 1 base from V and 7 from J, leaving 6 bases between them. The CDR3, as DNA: TGTGCCAGCAGCTTGCGTGAGAATTCACCCCTCCACTTT. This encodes CASSLRENSPLHF. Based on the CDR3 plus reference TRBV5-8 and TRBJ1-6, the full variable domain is EAGVTQSPTHLIKTRGQQATLRCSPISGHTSVYWYQQALGLGLQFLLWYDEGEERNRGNFPPRFSGRQFPNYSSELNVNALELEDSALYLCASSLRENSPLHFGNGTRLTVT.

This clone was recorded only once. The CDR3 sequence is CASSLGGNANTGELFF. The CDR3 nucleotides are TGCGCCAGCAGCTTGGGAGGGAACGCGAACACCGGGGAGCTGTTTTTT. This sequence joins TRBV5-1 and TRBJ2-2; TRBD2 is a possible D gene (5 bases). Between the trimmed V and J ends, which lost 0 bases and 0 bases, there was a span of 9 bases. The germline V gene has CDR1 SGHRS and CDR2 YFSETQ. The CDR3 extends over 16 amino acids.

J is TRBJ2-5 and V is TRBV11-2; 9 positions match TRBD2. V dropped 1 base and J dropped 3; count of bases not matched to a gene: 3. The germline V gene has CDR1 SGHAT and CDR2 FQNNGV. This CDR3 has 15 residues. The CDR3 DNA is TGTGCCAGCAGCTTAGTGCCTAGCGGGGAAGAGACCCAGTACTTC. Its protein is CASSLVPSGEETQYF.

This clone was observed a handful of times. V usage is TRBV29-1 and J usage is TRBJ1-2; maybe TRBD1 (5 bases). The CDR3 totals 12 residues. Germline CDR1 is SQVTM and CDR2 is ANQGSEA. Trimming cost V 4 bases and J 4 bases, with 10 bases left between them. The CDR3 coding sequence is TGCAGCGTTGTGGCAGGGTTCTATGGCTACACCTTC. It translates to CSVVAGFYGYTF.

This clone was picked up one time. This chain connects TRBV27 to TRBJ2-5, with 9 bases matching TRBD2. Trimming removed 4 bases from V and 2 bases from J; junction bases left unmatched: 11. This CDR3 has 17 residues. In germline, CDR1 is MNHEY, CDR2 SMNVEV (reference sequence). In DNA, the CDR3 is TGTGCCAGCAGTTCTCTCGCCTGGAGCGGGGGGCAAGAGACCCAGTACTTC. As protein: CASSSLAWSGGQETQYF.

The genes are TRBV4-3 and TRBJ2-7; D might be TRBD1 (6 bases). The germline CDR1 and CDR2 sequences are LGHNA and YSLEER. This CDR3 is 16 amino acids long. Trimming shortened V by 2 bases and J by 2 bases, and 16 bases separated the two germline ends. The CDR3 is CASSQPRGQLTYEQYV. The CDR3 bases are TGCGCCAGCAGCCAACCTCGAGGACAGCTAACCTACGAGCAGTACGTC.

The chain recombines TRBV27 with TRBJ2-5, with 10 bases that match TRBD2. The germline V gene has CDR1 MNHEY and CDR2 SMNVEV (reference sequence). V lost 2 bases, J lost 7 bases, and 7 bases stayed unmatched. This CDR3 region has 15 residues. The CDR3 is CASSLRLAGAGTQYF. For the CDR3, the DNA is TGTGCCAGCAGTTTACGGCTAGCGGGGGCTGGGACCCAGTACTTC.

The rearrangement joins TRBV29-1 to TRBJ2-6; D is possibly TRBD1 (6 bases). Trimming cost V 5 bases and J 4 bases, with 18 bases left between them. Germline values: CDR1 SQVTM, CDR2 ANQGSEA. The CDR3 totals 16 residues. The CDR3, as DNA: TGCAGCGTTCAGGCAGGGGCGCTTTCAGGGGCCAACGTCCTGACTTTC. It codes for CSVQAGALSGANVLTF.

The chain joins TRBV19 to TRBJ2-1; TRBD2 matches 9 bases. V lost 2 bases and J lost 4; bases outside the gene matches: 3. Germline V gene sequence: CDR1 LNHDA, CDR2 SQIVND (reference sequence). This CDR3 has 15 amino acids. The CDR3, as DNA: TGTGCCAGTAGTATACTAGCGGGACAGTACAATGAGCAGTTCTTC. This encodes CASSILAGQYNEQFF.

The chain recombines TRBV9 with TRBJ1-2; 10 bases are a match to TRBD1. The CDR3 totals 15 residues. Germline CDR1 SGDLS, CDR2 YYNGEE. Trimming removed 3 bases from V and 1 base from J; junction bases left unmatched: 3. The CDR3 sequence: CASSAGQGVNYGYTF. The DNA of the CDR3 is TGTGCCAGCAGCGCCGGACAGGGGGTTAACTATGGCTACACCTTC. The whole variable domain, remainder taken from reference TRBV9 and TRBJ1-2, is DSGVTQTPKHLITATGQRVTLRCSPRSGDLSVYWYQQSLDQGLQFLIQYYNGEERAKGNILERFSAQQFPDLHSELNLSSLELGDSALYFCASSAGQGVNYGYTFGSGTRLTVV.

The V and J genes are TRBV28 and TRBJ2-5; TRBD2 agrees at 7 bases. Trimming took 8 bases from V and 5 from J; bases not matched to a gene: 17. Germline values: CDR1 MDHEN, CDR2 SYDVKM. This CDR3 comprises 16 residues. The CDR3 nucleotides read TGTGCCAGCGGAAGGACTAGTCGGAATACGGCGGAGACCCAGTACTTC. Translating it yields CASGRTSRNTAETQYF.

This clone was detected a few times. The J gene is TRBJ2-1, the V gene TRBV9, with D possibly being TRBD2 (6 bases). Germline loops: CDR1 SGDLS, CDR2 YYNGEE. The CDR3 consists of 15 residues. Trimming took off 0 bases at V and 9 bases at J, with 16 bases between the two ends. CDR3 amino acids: CASSVDPGVEREQFF. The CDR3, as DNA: TGTGCCAGCAGCGTAGATCCGGGAGTCGAGCGTGAGCAGTTCTTC.

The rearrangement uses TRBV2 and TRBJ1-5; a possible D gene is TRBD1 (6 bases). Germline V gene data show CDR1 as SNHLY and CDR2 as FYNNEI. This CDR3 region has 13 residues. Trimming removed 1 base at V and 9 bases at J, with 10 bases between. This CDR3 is CASSEEGHRPQHF. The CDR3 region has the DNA TGTGCCAGCAGTGAAGAGGGACACCGGCCCCAGCATTTT.

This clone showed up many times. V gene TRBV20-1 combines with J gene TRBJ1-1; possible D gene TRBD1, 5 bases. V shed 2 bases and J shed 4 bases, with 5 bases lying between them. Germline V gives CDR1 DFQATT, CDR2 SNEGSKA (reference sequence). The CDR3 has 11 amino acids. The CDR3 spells CSARQGTEAFF. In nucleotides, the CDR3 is TGCAGTGCTAGACAGGGCACTGAAGCTTTCTTT.

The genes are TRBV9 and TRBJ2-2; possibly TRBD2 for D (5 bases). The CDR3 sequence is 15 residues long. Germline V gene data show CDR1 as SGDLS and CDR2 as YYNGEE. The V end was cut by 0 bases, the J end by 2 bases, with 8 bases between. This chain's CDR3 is CASSVVGDNTGELFF. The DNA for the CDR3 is TGTGCCAGCAGCGTAGTCGGGGATAACACCGGGGAGCTGTTTTTT.

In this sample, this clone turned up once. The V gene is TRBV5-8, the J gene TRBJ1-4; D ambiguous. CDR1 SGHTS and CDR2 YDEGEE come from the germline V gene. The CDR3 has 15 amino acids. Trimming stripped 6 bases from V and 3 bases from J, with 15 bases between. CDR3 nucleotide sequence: TGTGCCAGCACCTCCGGCGGGAGAGCTAATGAAAAACTGTTTTTT. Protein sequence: CASTSGGRANEKLFF. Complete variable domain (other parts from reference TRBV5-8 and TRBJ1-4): EAGVTQSPTHLIKTRGQQATLRCSPISGHTSVYWYQQALGLGLQFLLWYDEGEERNRGNFPPRFSGRQFPNYSSELNVNALELEDSALYLCASTSGGRANEKLFFGSGTQLSVL.

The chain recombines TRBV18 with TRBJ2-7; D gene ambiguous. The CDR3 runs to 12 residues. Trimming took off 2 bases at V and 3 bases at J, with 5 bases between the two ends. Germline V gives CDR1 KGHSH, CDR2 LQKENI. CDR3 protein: CASSPDNYEQYF. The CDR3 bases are TGTGCCAGCTCACCAGACAACTACGAGCAGTACTTC.

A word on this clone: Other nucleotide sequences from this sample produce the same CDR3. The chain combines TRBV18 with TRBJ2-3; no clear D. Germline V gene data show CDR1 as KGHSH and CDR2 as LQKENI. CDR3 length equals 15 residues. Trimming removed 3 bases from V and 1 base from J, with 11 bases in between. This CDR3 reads CASSPLAGGTDTQYF. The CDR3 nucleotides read TGTGCCAGCTCACCCTTGGCAGGTGGCACAGATACGCAGTATTTT.

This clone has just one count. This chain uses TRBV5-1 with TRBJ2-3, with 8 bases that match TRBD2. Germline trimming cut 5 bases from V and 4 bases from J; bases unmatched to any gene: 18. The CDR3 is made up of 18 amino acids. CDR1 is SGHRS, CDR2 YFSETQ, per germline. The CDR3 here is CASRDGGAIAGFADTQYF. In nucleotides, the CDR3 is TGCGCCAGCAGAGACGGGGGGGCAATAGCGGGATTCGCAGATACGCAGTATTTT.

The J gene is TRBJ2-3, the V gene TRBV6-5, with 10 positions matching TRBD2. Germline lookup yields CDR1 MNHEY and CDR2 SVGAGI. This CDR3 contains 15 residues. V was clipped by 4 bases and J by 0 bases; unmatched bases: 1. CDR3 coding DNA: TGTGCCAGCAGTTTGACTAGCGGGAGCACAGATACGCAGTATTTT. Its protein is CASSLTSGSTDTQYF.

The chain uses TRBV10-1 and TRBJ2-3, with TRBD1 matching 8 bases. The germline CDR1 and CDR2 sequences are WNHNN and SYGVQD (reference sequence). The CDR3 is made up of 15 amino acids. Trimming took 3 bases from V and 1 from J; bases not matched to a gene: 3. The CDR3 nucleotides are TGCGCCAGCAGTGAAATACAGGGGGGCACAGATACGCAGTATTTT. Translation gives CASSEIQGGTDTQYF.

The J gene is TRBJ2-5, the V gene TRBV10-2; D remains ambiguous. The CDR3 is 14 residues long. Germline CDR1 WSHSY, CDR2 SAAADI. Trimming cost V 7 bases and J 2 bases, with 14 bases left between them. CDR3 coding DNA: TGCGCCAGCAAGTTCCGCGTCGGGCAAGAGACCCAGTACTTC. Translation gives CASKFRVGQETQYF.

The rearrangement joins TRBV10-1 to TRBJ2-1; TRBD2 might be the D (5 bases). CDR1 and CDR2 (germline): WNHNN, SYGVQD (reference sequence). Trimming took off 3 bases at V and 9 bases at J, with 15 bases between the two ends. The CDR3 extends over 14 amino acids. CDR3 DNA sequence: TGCGCCAGCAGTGAAGAGGTGGGAGTGGGTGAGCAGTTCTTC. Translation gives CASSEEVGVGEQFF.

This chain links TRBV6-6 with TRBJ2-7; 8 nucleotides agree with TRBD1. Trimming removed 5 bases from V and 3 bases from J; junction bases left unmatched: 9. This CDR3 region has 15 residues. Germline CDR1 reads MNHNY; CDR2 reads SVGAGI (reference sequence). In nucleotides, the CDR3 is TGTGCCAGCAGTAAACCCGGACAGGGTAGCTACGAGCAGTACGTC. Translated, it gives CASSKPGQGSYEQYV.